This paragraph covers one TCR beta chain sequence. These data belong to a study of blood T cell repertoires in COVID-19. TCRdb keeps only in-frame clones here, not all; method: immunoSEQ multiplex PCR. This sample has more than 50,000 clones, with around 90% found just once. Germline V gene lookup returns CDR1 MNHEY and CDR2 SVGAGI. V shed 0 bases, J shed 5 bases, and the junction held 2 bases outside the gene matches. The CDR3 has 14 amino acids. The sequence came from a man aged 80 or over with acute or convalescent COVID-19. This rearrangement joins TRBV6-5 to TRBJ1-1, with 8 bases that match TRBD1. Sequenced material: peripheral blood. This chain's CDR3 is CASSYSQGETEAFF. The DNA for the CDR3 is TGTGCCAGCAGTTACTCACAGGGGGAAACTGAAGCTTTCTTT.